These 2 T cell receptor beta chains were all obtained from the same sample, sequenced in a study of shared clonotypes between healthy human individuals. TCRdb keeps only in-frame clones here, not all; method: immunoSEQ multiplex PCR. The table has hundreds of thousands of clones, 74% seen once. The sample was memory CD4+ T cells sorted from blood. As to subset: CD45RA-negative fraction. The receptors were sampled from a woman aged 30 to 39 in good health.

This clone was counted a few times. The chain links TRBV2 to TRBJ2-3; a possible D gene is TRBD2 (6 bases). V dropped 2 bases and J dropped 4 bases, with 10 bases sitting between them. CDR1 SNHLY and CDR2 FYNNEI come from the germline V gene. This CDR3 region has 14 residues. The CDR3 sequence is CASSELGGPDTQYF. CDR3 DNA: TGTGCCAGCAGTGAACTGGGAGGTCCAGATACGCAGTATTTT.

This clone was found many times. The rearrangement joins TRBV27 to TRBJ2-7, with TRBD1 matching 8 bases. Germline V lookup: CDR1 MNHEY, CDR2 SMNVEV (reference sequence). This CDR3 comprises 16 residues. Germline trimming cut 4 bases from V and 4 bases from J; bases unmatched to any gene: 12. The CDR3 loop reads CASSSPRQGPGYEQYF. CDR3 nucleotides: TGTGCCAGCAGTTCTCCTCGACAGGGGCCCGGGTACGAGCAGTACTTC.